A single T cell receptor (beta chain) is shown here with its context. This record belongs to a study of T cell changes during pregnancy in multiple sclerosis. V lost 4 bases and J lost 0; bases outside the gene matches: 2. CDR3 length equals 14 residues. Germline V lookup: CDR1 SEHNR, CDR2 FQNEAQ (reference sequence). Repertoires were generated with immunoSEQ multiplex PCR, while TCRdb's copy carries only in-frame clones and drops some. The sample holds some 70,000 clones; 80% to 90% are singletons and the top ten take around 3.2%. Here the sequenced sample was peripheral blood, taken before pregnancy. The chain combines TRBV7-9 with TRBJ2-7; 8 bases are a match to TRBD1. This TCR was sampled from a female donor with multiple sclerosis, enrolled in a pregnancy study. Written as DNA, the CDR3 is TGTGCCAGCAGCTGGGACAGGAGCTCCTACGAGCAGTACTTC. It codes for CASSWDRSSYEQYF.